Each of the 21 T cell receptor beta chains below was sequenced from the same sample in a study of PD-L1 blockade in urothelial cancer. Time point given: pretreatment peripheral blood. The repertoire was sequenced with immunoSEQ multiplex PCR; TCRdb's copy has only in-frame clones and lacks some. The sample lists 90,000 to 100,000 clones, around 87% occurring once. Sample: PBMCs, taken around atezolizumab (anti-PD-L1) treatment. The origin of the receptors is a man in his sixties with urothelial cancer.

This chain joins TRBV5-4 and TRBJ2-7, with TRBD1 as a possible D gene (5 bases). Germline CDR1 and CDR2: SGHNT and YYREEE (reference sequence). This CDR3 spans 15 amino acids. The ends were cut back, 0 bases at V and 2 bases at J, with 12 bases in the middle. CDR3 in DNA: TGTGCCAGCAGCTTGGAACCGCAGGGCCCCTACGAGCAGTACTTC. This gives the protein CASSLEPQGPYEQYF.

The chain couples TRBV11-2 to TRBJ2-1; 10 nucleotides align to TRBD2. Germline V lookup: CDR1 SGHAT, CDR2 FQNNGV. With V trimmed by 1 base and J by 7 bases, 10 bases remained unmatched. The CDR3 runs to 17 residues. The CDR3 DNA reads TGTGCCAGCAGCTTAGGGGTTCTAGCGGGAGATAGTAATGAGCAGTTCTTC. It translates to CASSLGVLAGDSNEQFF.

V is TRBV7-9 and J is TRBJ1-6, with TRBD1 identical over 12 bases. This CDR3 region has 18 residues. The J segment lost 5 bases and the V segment lost 5 bases, leaving 10 bases of the junction unmatched. Germline values: CDR1 SEHNR, CDR2 FQNEAQ (reference sequence). Written as DNA, the CDR3 is TGTGCCAGCAGCACCCCGGGACAGGGGGCCTACCATAATTCACCCCTCCACTTT. Its protein is CASSTPGQGAYHNSPLHF.

V is TRBV10-3 and J is TRBJ2-1, with 10 bases matching TRBD1. J lost 3 bases, V lost 11 bases, and 13 bases had no gene match. Germline values: CDR1 ENHRY, CDR2 SYGVKD. The CDR3 consists of 16 residues. CDR3 coding DNA: TGTGCCGTTCCTCGGGACAGGGGATCTATCTACAATGAGCAGTTCTTC. Its protein product is CAVPRDRGSIYNEQFF.

The J gene is TRBJ2-7, the V gene TRBV5-4; D call uncertain. Trimming took 3 bases from V and 9 from J, leaving 19 bases between them. CDR3 size: 14 residues. Germline values: CDR1 SGHNT, CDR2 YYREEE (reference sequence). The CDR3 spells CASSSTFSTTGQYF. For the CDR3, the DNA is TGTGCCAGCAGCTCAACGTTCTCTACGACTGGGCAGTACTTC.

In its sample, this clone was seen once. The chain couples TRBV28 to TRBJ2-7; 9 bases map to TRBD1. Germline trimming cut 6 bases from V and 2 bases from J; bases unmatched to any gene: 2. The CDR3 runs 13 residues. Germline V CDR1 and CDR2: MDHEN, SYDVKM. CDR3 sequence: CASRGTGPYEQYF. CDR3 DNA: TGTGCCAGCAGGGGGACAGGGCCCTACGAGCAGTACTTC.

This clone was seen only once. The V gene is TRBV5-6, the J gene TRBJ2-1; 9 bases are shared with TRBD1. This CDR3 is built from 15 residues. J lost 7 bases, V lost 2 bases, and 7 bases had no gene match. Germline V gives CDR1 SGHDT, CDR2 YYEEEE. CDR3 coding DNA: TGTGCCAGCAGCTTCATTATCGGACAGGGGAATGAGCAGTTCTTC. Encoded protein: CASSFIIGQGNEQFF.

This chain links TRBV7-2 with TRBJ1-2; D not resolved. Germline assignment: CDR1 SGHTA and CDR2 FQGNSA. The CDR3 spans 17 residues. With 1 base removed from V and 8 bases from J, the gap between germline ends came to 23 bases. CDR3 residues: CASSLGSPEATRGGYTF. The CDR3 DNA follows: TGTGCCAGCAGCTTAGGCTCCCCTGAGGCAACTAGAGGCGGCTACACCTTC.

The V call is TRBV29-1, the J call TRBJ1-1; 9 bases are shared with TRBD1. Trimming at V came to 4 bases and at J to 11 bases, leaving 11 bases not matched to a gene. The germline gives CDR1 SQVTM, CDR2 ANQGSEA. The CDR3 totals 13 residues. CDR3 sequence: CSVVGTGRGVAFF. The CDR3 nucleotides read TGCAGCGTTGTGGGGACAGGGAGAGGTGTTGCTTTCTTT.

The chain employs TRBV7-2 and TRBJ1-5, with D perhaps TRBD1 (6 bases). Germline lookup yields CDR1 SGHTA and CDR2 FQGNSA. The V and J ends lost 3 bases and 2 bases respectively, with 17 bases between them. CDR3 size: 17 residues. This chain's CDR3 is CASSFISGAGGNQPQHF. The CDR3 region has the DNA TGTGCCAGCAGCTTTATCTCAGGGGCGGGGGGCAATCAGCCCCAGCATTTT.

The genes are TRBV11-3 and TRBJ2-7; D is unresolved. The CDR3 runs 15 residues. Germline CDR1 reads SGHNT; CDR2 reads YENEEA. The V end lost 2 bases, the J end lost 4 bases, and 15 bases lay between the germline ends. The CDR3 nucleotides are TGTGCCAGCAGCTTACACTCTGGGCCCGGTTACGAGCAGTACTTC. This translates into CASSLHSGPGYEQYF.

V gene TRBV7-2 combines with J gene TRBJ1-6; 10 bases align to TRBD1. V lost 5 bases to trimming and J lost 9 bases; unmatched junction nucleotides: 7. The germline gives CDR1 SGHTA, CDR2 FQGNSA. This CDR3 has 15 amino acids. The CDR3 sequence is CASSLVGQGGSPLHF. Written as DNA, the CDR3 is TGTGCCAGCAGCCTGGTTGGACAGGGGGGTTCACCCCTCCACTTT.

This chain links TRBV5-6 with TRBJ1-1; D gene uncertain. Per germline, CDR1 SGHDT and CDR2 YYEEEE. Trimming pared 3 bases from V and 9 bases from J, leaving 9 bases between. This CDR3 has 11 residues. Here the CDR3 reads CASSYFSQAFF. For the CDR3, the DNA is TGTGCCAGCAGCTACTTTTCTCAAGCTTTCTTT.

The chain carries TRBV6-5 and TRBJ1-5; the D is unclear. Trimming pared 6 bases from V and 3 bases from J, leaving 12 bases between. Germline CDR1 reads MNHEY; CDR2 reads SVGAGI. CDR3 length: 14 residues. The CDR3 protein is CASSRLNHNQPQHF. CDR3 sequence (DNA): TGTGCCAGCAGCCGACTCAATCACAATCAGCCCCAGCATTTT.

This clone was observed a single time. The chain uses TRBV2 and TRBJ2-2; 9 bases are a match to TRBD2. There are 16 residues in the CDR3. Trimming at V came to 8 bases and at J to 5 bases, leaving 12 bases not matched to a gene. Germline CDR1 is SNHLY and CDR2 is FYNNEI. CDR3 DNA: TGTGCCAGCCTTGATCGAGCGGGGGGACCTACCGGGGAGCTGTTTTTT. Protein product: CASLDRAGGPTGELFF. The full variable domain, rest sourced from reference TRBV2 and TRBJ2-2, is EPEVTQTPSHQVTQMGQEVILRCVPISNHLYFYWYRQILGQKVEFLVSFYNNEISEKSEIFDDQFSVERPDGSNFTLKIRSTKLEDSAMYFCASLDRAGGPTGELFFGEGSRLTVL.

The CDR3: CASSFPGQDPRFREKLFF. CDR3 coding DNA: TGTGCCAGCAGCTTTCCGGGACAGGACCCTCGCTTCCGTGAAAAACTGTTTTTT. The chain combines TRBV7-9 with TRBJ1-4, with TRBD1 matching 8 bases. CDR3 length equals 18 residues. The germline V gene encodes CDR1 SEHNR and CDR2 FQNEAQ (reference sequence). V lost 3 bases and J lost 7; bases outside the gene matches: 16.

The J gene is TRBJ2-5, the V gene TRBV27; 10 positions agree with TRBD2. Germline trimming cut 3 bases from V and 0 bases from J; bases unmatched to any gene: 7. Germline V lookup: CDR1 MNHEY, CDR2 SMNVEV (reference sequence). This CDR3 has 17 residues. Here the CDR3 reads CASSFGQLAGYQETQYF. The CDR3 DNA reads as TGTGCCAGCAGTTTCGGCCAACTAGCGGGGTACCAAGAGACCCAGTACTTC.

This rearrangement joins TRBV7-6 to TRBJ1-4, with a tentative D call TRBD1 (6 bases). This CDR3 has 15 residues. V was clipped by 3 bases and J by 4 bases, with 12 bases between them. Germline V CDR1 and CDR2: SGHVS, FNYEAQ. Here the CDR3 reads CASSFSGVGNEKLFF. In nucleotides, the CDR3 is TGTGCCAGCAGCTTTTCAGGGGTGGGTAATGAAAAACTGTTTTTT.

This chain joins TRBV6-6 and TRBJ1-2, with 10 positions matching TRBD1. Germline V gene lookup returns CDR1 MNHNY and CDR2 SVGAGI (reference sequence). The CDR3 is 14 amino acids. V shed 7 bases, J shed 6 bases, and the junction held 8 bases outside the gene matches. The CDR3 nucleotides read TGTGCCAGCACCGACAGGGGGCGTTCCCATGGCTACACCTTC. Translated, it gives CASTDRGRSHGYTF.

Concerning this clone itself: Other DNA sequences in this sample translate to the same CDR3. CDR3 amino acids: CASSLIAGNTGELFF. CDR3 nucleotides: TGCGCCAGCAGCTTGATTGCGGGGAACACCGGGGAGCTGTTTTTT. The chain carries TRBV5-1 and TRBJ2-2, with D possibly TRBD2 on 5 matching bases. V lost 1 base to trimming and J lost 1 base, with 8 bases between them. This CDR3 comprises 15 residues. Germline CDR1 reads SGHRS; CDR2 reads YFSETQ.

The chain is built from TRBV7-8 and TRBJ1-4, with D perhaps matching TRBD1 (6 bases). V was shortened by 5 bases and J by 3 bases, with 16 bases between the two germline ends. The CDR3 is made up of 16 amino acids. Looked up from germline, CDR1 is SGHVS and CDR2 is FQNEAQ. CDR3 nucleotide sequence: TGTGCCAGCAGCGCCTTCACAGGGCTGGCTAATGAAAAACTGTTTTTT. It translates to CASSAFTGLANEKLFF.